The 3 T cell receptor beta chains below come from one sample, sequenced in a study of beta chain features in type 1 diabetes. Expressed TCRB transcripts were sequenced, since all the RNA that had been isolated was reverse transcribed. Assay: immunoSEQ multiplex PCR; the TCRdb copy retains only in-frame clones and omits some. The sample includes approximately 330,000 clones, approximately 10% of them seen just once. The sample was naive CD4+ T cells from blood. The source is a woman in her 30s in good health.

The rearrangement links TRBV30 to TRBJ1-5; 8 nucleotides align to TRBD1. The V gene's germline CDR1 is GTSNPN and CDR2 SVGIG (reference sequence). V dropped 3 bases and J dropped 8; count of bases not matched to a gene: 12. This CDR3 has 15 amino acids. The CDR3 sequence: CAWSGGQGPGEPQHF. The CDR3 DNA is TGTGCCTGGAGCGGAGGACAGGGCCCTGGAGAGCCCCAGCATTTT.

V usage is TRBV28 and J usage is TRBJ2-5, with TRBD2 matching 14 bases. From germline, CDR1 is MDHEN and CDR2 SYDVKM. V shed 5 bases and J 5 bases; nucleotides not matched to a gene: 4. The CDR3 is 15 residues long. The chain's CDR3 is CASSTRTSGRETQYF. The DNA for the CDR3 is TGTGCCAGCAGTACCAGGACTAGCGGGAGGGAGACCCAGTACTTC.

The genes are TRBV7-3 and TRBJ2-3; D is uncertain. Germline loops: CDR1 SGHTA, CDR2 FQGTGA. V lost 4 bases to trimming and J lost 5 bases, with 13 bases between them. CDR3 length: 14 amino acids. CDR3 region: CASSSNSPLDTQYF. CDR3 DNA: TGTGCCAGCAGCTCCAACTCCCCCTTAGATACGCAGTATTTT.